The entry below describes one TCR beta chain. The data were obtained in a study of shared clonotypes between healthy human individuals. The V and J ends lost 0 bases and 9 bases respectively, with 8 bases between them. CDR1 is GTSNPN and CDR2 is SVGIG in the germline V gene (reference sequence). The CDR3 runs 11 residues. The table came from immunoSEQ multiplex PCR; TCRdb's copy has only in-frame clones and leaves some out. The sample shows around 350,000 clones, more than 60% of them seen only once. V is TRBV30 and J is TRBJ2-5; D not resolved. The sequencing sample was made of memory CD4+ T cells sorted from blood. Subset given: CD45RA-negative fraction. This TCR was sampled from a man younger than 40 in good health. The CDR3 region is CAWSVLGAQYF. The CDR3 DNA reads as TGTGCCTGGAGTGTACTTGGGGCCCAGTACTTC.